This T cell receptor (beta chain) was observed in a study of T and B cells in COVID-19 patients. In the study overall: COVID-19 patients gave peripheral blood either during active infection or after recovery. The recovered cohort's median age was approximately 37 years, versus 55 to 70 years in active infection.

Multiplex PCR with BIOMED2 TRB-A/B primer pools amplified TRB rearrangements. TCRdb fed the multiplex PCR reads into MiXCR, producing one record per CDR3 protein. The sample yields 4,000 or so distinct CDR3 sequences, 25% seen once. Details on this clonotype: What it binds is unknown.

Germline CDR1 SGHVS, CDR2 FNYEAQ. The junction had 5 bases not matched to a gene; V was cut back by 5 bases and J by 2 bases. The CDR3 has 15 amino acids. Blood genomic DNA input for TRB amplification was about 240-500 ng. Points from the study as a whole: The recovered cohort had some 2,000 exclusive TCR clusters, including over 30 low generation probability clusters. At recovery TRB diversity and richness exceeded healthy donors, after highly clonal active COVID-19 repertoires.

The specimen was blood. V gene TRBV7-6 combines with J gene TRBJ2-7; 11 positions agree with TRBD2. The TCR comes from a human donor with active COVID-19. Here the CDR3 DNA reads TGTGCCAGCAGCAGGCCGGGACTAGCGGCCTACGAGCAGTACTTC. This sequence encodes CASSRPGLAAYEQYF. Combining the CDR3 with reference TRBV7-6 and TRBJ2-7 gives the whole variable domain GAGVSQSPRYKVTKRGQDVALRCDPISGHVSLYWYRQALGQGPEFLTYFNYEAQQDKSGLPNDRFSAERPEGSISTLTIQRTEQRDSAMYRCASSRPGLAAYEQYFGPGTRLTVT.